This T cell receptor beta chain was profiled in a study of spatial heterogeneity in lung cancer. On the study more broadly: Raw-read counts averaged over ten per unique TCR and UMI combination. Study results and caveats: The appearance of ubiquitous expanded tumor TCRs in blood was greater at resection than follow-up.

As to time point: blood at routine non-recurrence follow-up after resection. No cell sorting; template was whole RNA from tumor, lung tissue or PBMC. Per germline, CDR1 SGDLS and CDR2 YYNGEE. Trimming removed 0 bases at V and 9 bases at J, with 12 bases between. CDR3 length: 14 residues. A unique molecular identifier was carried by every single TCR cDNA molecule. TCRdb itself ran the 5' RACE reads through MiXCR, one entry per CDR3 protein. This sample has about 120,000 distinct CDR3 sequences, with 9% to 15% found just once. This clonotype was counted many times. As yet, its antigen is unknown. Specimen: PBMCs, collected at follow-up. This sequence was found in a male donor with early-stage non-small cell lung cancer. The chain employs TRBV9 and TRBJ2-2, with D possibly being TRBD2 (5 bases). The CDR3 coding sequence is TGTGCCAGCAGCGTAGCATGGAGCGGAAGGGAGCTGTTTTTT. This codes for CASSVAWSGRELFF.